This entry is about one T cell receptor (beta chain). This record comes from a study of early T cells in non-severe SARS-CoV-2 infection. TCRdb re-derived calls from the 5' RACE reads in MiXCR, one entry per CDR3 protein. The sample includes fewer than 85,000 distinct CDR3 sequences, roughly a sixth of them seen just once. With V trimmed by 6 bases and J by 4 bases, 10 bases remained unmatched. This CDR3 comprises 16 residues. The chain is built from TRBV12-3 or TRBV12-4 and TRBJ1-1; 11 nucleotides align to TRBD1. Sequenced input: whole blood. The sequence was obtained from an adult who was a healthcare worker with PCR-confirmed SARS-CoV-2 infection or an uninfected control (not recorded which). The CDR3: CASRFGTGGLRTEAFF. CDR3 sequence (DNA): TGTGCCAGCAGATTCGGGACAGGGGGTTTGCGCACTGAAGCTTTCTTT.